This is a list of T cell receptor beta chains from one sample in a study of blood T cell repertoires in COVID-19. Data came from immunoSEQ multiplex PCR; TCRdb stores just in-frame clones and leaves some out. The table shows around 290,000 clones, with 88% occurring only once. What was sequenced was PBMCs or T cells enriched from blood (not recorded which). These receptors all come from a woman aged 55-70 years in a cohort exposed to, infected with or recovered from COVID-19 (not recorded which). The CDR3 runs from the conserved cysteine through the conserved F or W. The D gene is left open where the match is weak. Clone size is shown for a subset of rows, as once, few, many or a class of expanded clone.

abundance	j_gene	d_gene	len	v_gene	CDR3aa	CDR3nt
-	TRBJ1-2	TRBD1	13	TRBV5-6	CASSLTGGDGYTF	TGTGCCAGCAGCCTGACAGGGGGGGATGGCTACACCTTC
-	TRBJ2-1	TRBD1	16	TRBV28	CASKIAPGQFYNEQFF	TGTGCCAGCAAAATAGCACCGGGACAGTTCTACAATGAGCAGTTCTTC
once	TRBJ1-5	-	15	TRBV24-1	CATSATEDFNQPQHF	TGTGCCACCAGTGCAACGGAGGACTTTAATCAGCCCCAGCATTTT
once	TRBJ1-1	TRBD1	16	TRBV5-4	CASSSGTGAMYTEAFF	TGTGCCAGCAGCTCCGGGACAGGGGCTATGTACACTGAAGCTTTCTTT
-	TRBJ1-2	TRBD1	14	TRBV28	CASSLWGQGYGYTF	TGTGCCAGCAGTTTATGGGGACAGGGCTATGGCTACACCTTC
-	TRBJ1-2	TRBD1	14	TRBV11-2	CASSQGQGAGGYTF	TGTGCCAGCAGCCAGGGACAGGGGGCGGGTGGCTACACCTTC
once	TRBJ2-1	TRBD2	15	TRBV6-2/TRBV6-3	CASSRLAGGGNEQFF	TGTGCCAGCAGTCGACTAGCGGGAGGTGGCAATGAGCAGTTCTTC
-	TRBJ1-2	-	13	TRBV6-5	CASMVRENYGYTF	TGTGCCAGCATGGTACGGGAGAACTATGGCTACACCTTC
-	TRBJ2-3	-	12	TRBV27	CASSDYTDTQYF	TGTGCCAGCTCGGACTACACAGATACGCAGTATTTT
-	TRBJ2-7	TRBD2	14	TRBV5-8	CASNRLAGPYEQYF	TGTGCCAGCAATCGACTAGCGGGACCCTACGAGCAGTACTTC